This record looks at one T cell receptor beta chain sequence and its context. Antigen: not known. The table came from immunoSEQ multiplex PCR; TCRdb's copy has only in-frame clones and leaves some out. The sample holds 45,000 to 55,000 clones, around 70% seen once. This sample was included in a study of STAT5B mutations in CD4+ large granular lymphocyte leukemia. In germline, CDR1 is MNHEY, CDR2 SVGAGI. The CDR3 totals 14 residues. V was clipped by 2 bases and J by 6 bases; unmatched bases: 3. Study observations and caveats: Compared with healthy controls (2/35), patient top clones favored TRBV06 (8/27). Higher CD4+ than CD8+ T-LGLL clonality might reflect small sample size.

The chain has TRBV6-5 and TRBJ2-7, with TRBD1 matching 11 bases. The clonotype was recovered from a human donor in good health. The sample was CD4+ T cells from blood buffy coats. In nucleotides, the CDR3 is TGTGCCAGCAGTTACCTGGGACAGGGGGGCGAGCAGTACTTC. Amino acid sequence: CASSYLGQGGEQYF.